This paragraph reports one T cell receptor (beta chain). The antigen is unknown. This record belongs to a study of STAT5B mutations in CD4+ large granular lymphocyte leukemia. The wider study: Healthy donors showed HLA-associated enrichment of the CDR3 'QG' motif.

The V end was cut by 10 bases, the J end by 5 bases, with 11 bases between. The CDR3 is made up of 11 amino acids. Germline loops: CDR1 LNHDA, CDR2 SQIVND (reference sequence). Sequencing used immunoSEQ multiplex PCR; TCRdb keeps in-frame clones, though not all of them. The sample carries almost 30,000 clones, around four fifths recorded once. General study findings and limits: No patients shared main leukemic clonotypes, though roughly 25% appeared at low frequency elsewhere. 8/27 top patient clones versus 2/35 control clones were TRBV06-family. Patient CD4-sorted repertoires looked more clonal than healthy CD4+ repertoires, even without putative leukemic clones.

The clonotype originates from a human donor in good health. Sequencing was carried out using CD4+ T cells from blood buffy coats. The gene calls are TRBV19 and TRBJ2-5, with D uncertain. CDR3 sequence: CATAGVETQYF. The CDR3 bases are TGTGCCACCGCAGGAGTTGAGACCCAGTACTTC.